The 9 T cell receptor beta chains given below trace back to one sample, sequenced in a study of shared clonotypes between healthy human individuals. Some clones are missing from TCRdb's copy, which holds only in-frame ones; the method was immunoSEQ multiplex PCR. The data hold about 820,000 clones, with more than 85% observed a single time. Terminally differentiated effector memory CD45RA+ cells were excluded by CCR7 positive selection of CD45RO-negative cells. Sequencing input: naive CD8+ T cells sorted from blood. These receptors were collected from a man aged 25-40 years in good health.

The chain couples TRBV5-8 to TRBJ2-7, with TRBD2 matching 7 bases. This CDR3 spans 14 amino acids. V shed 1 base, J shed 3 bases, and the junction held 4 bases outside the gene matches. The germline V gene has CDR1 SGHTS and CDR2 YDEGEE. Here the CDR3 reads CASSLLADLYEQYF. Here the CDR3 DNA reads TGTGCCAGCAGCTTGCTAGCGGACCTCTACGAGCAGTACTTC.

This rearrangement joins TRBV18 to TRBJ1-1; 9 bases agree with TRBD1. The V gene end was trimmed by 2 bases and the J gene end by 1 base; junction bases not matched to a gene: 8. Per germline, CDR1 KGHSH and CDR2 LQKENI. The CDR3 sequence is 17 residues long. This CDR3 reads CASSPVDRGTTNTEAFF. As DNA, the CDR3 is TGTGCCAGCTCACCAGTGGACAGGGGAACTACGAACACTGAAGCTTTCTTT.

The chain joins TRBV28 to TRBJ1-5; 8 bases match TRBD1. CDR1 is MDHEN and CDR2 is SYDVKM in the germline V gene. The ends lost 6 bases at V and 8 bases at J; junction bases unmatched: 18. The CDR3 totals 17 residues. The CDR3 sequence: CASSPKRVTGVRKPQHF. CDR3 in DNA: TGTGCCAGCAGCCCGAAAAGGGTGACAGGGGTGAGAAAGCCCCAGCATTTT. The whole variable domain, filled in from reference TRBV28 and TRBJ1-5, reads DVKVTQSSRYLVKRTGEKVFLECVQDMDHENMFWYRQDPGLGLRLIYFSYDVKMKEKGDIPEGYSVSREKKERFSLILESASTNQTSMYLCASSPKRVTGVRKPQHFGDGTRLSIL.

CDR3 DNA: TGTGCCAGCAGCTTGGGGCTCACAGTACGCTACGAGCAGTACTTC. It is translated as CASSLGLTVRYEQYF. The V and J genes are TRBV5-5 and TRBJ2-7; D is unresolved. V was clipped by 0 bases and J by 3 bases, with 13 bases between them. From germline, CDR1 is SGHKS and CDR2 YYEKEE (reference sequence). The CDR3 extends over 15 amino acids. Full variable domain (outside the CDR3, taken from reference TRBV5-5 and TRBJ2-7): DAGVTQSPTHLIKTRGQQVTLRCSPISGHKSVSWYQQVLGQGPQFIFQYYEKEERGRGNFPDRFSARQFPNYSSELNVNALLLGDSALYLCASSLGLTVRYEQYFGPGTRLTVT.

This sequence joins TRBV7-2 and TRBJ2-1; D gene unclear. V lost 4 bases and J 10 bases, leaving 8 bases between the germline ends. This CDR3 has 11 residues. Germline V gene lookup returns CDR1 SGHTA and CDR2 FQGNSA. The CDR3 region has the DNA TGTGCCAGCAGCTCCTCCCGGGAGCAGTTCTTC. This translates into CASSSSREQFF.

The chain combines TRBV27 with TRBJ2-7, with D unclear. CDR3 length equals 14 residues. Trimming shortened V by 5 bases and J by 3 bases, and 14 bases separated the two germline ends. Germline V CDR1 and CDR2: MNHEY, SMNVEV (reference sequence). DNA of the CDR3: TGTGCCAGCAGTAGCTCGCTAGTACGCTACGAGCAGTACTTC. It codes for CASSSSLVRYEQYF.

This chain links TRBV10-3 with TRBJ2-5; a weak D match, TRBD1 (5 bases). This CDR3 contains 15 residues. Trimming pared 0 bases from V and 6 bases from J, leaving 14 bases between. Germline V gives CDR1 ENHRY, CDR2 SYGVKD. CDR3 nucleotide sequence: TGTGCCATCAGTGAGTCGGGGTGGGGCAGTCAGACCCAGTACTTC. It codes for CAISESGWGSQTQYF.

The table lists this clone with a few counts. V and J are TRBV7-2 and TRBJ1-1; D not certain. The germline CDR1 and CDR2 sequences are SGHTA and FQGNSA. This CDR3 is 12 amino acids long. Between the trimmed V and J ends, which lost 9 bases and 0 bases, there was a span of 8 bases. The CDR3 coding sequence is TGTGCCAGGACCTGGATGAACACTGAAGCTTTCTTT. This codes for CARTWMNTEAFF.

This sequence joins TRBV4-3 and TRBJ2-1; D gene uncertain. Trimming cost V 1 base and J 3 bases, with 7 bases left between them. Germline V gene data show CDR1 as LGHNA and CDR2 as YSLEER. The CDR3 is 14 residues long. The CDR3 loop reads CASSQGTVYNEQFF. In DNA form, the CDR3 reads TGCGCCAGCAGCCAAGGTACGGTCTACAATGAGCAGTTCTTC.